Presented here are 5 T cell receptor beta chains from one specimen sequenced in a study of T cells in Graves' hyperthyroidism and ophthalmopathy. There were TCR beta CDR3 regions amplified from RNA transcripts. The HTBI primer set drove a first-round RT-PCR of the TCR CDR3. In TCRdb, the multiplex PCR reads were re-called with MiXCR into one record per CDR3 protein. Among 600,000 or so distinct CDR3 sequences listed, 15% to 20% were seen once. Sequenced input: blood. These receptors all stem from a woman in her twenties or thirties with Graves' hyperthyroidism.

V usage is TRBV7-9 and J usage is TRBJ1-2; D unclear. The CDR3 has 12 amino acids. Trimming removed 1 base from V and 7 bases from J, with 7 bases in between. Germline V lookup: CDR1 SEHNR, CDR2 FQNEAQ (reference sequence). In DNA, the CDR3 is TGTGCCAGCAGCTTAGTCGACGCTGGCTACACCTTC. This gives the protein CASSLVDAGYTF.

This clonotype occurred many times. The genes are TRBV2 and TRBJ1-2; TRBD1 might be the D (5 bases). The CDR3 is 13 amino acids. In germline, CDR1 is SNHLY, CDR2 FYNNEI. V was shortened by 5 bases and J by 8 bases, with 15 bases between the two germline ends. CDR3 nucleotides: TGTGCCAGCAGTCCCCGGGACCCGGGGGGCTACACCTTC. As protein: CASSPRDPGGYTF. The full variable domain, completed using reference TRBV2 and TRBJ1-2, is EPEVTQTPSHQVTQMGQEVILRCVPISNHLYFYWYRQILGQKVEFLVSFYNNEISEKSEIFDDQFSVERPDGSNFTLKIRSTKLEDSAMYFCASSPRDPGGYTFGSGTRLTVV.

This clonotype was detected once. V usage is TRBV2 and J usage is TRBJ2-1, with 9 bases aligning to TRBD1. Losses at the gene ends were 5 bases for V and 10 bases for J; bases not matched to a gene: 12. Germline values: CDR1 SNHLY, CDR2 FYNNEI. This CDR3 region has 15 residues. CDR3 region: CASSSPGQGKGEQFF. The CDR3 DNA follows: TGTGCCAGCAGTTCGCCGGGACAGGGCAAGGGAGAGCAGTTCTTC.

This clonotype appeared many times. The V and J genes are TRBV28 and TRBJ2-5; no clear D. V was clipped by 5 bases and J by 3 bases, with 22 bases between them. The CDR3 is 17 amino acids. Germline-derived CDR1 and CDR2 are MDHEN and SYDVKM. The CDR3 region has the DNA TGTGCCAGCAGTGTGGGCTTCGGAACGGCCACTAAAGAGACCCAGTACTTC. Translation gives CASSVGFGTATKETQYF.

The rearrangement links TRBV6-5 to TRBJ1-1, with D possibly matching TRBD1 (6 bases). This CDR3 comprises 17 residues. Germline V gene sequence: CDR1 MNHEY, CDR2 SVGAGI. Trimming took 0 bases from V and 3 from J, leaving 17 bases between them. Written as DNA, the CDR3 is TGTGCCAGCAGTTACTCGAGCCTTAGGACAGTGTACACTGAAGCTTTCTTT. This encodes CASSYSSLRTVYTEAFF.